This T cell receptor (beta chain) is drawn from a study of blood T cell repertoires in COVID-19. At the level of the study: The origin of the acute and convalescent COVID-19 samples was the United States, Italy and Spain. Sources were T cells, B-cell-depleted T cells, or PBMCs; the material itself was cDNA or gDNA.

The germline V gene encodes CDR1 SNHLY and CDR2 FYNNEI. The CDR3 sequence is 14 residues long. V lost 10 bases to trimming and J lost 1 base; unmatched junction nucleotides: 3. Authors' methods: Scientists estimated how many nucleated cells there were by amplifying reference gene primers. The data were produced by immunoSEQ multiplex PCR, yet TCRdb's version contains in-frame clones alone and is incomplete. Clone size and V and J calls were adopted from that table, with D and trimming inferred from the DNA. The table lists about 230,000 clones, over 75% of them singletons, with approximately 8% in the top ten.

The J gene is TRBJ2-3, the V gene TRBV2; 12 nucleotides line up with TRBD2. Sequencing was done on a sample of peripheral blood. This TCR was recovered from an elderly woman with acute or convalescent COVID-19. The chain's CDR3 is CAKRLAGGTDTQYF. The CDR3 DNA reads TGTGCCAAACGACTAGCGGGAGGCACAGATACGCAGTATTTT.